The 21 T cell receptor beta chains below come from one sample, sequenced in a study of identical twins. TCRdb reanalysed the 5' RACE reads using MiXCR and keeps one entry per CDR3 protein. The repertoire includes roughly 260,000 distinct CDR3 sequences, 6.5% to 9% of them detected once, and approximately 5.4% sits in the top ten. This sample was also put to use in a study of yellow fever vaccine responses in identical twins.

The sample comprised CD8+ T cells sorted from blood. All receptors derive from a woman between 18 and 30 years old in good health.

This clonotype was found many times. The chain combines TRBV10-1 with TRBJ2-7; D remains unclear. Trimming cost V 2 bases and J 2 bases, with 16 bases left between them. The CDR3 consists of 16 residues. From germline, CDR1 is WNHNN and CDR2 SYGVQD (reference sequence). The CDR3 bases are TGCGCCAGCAGTGAGCCTACACGGACGGTCCCCTACGAGCAGTACGTC. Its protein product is CASSEPTRTVPYEQYV.

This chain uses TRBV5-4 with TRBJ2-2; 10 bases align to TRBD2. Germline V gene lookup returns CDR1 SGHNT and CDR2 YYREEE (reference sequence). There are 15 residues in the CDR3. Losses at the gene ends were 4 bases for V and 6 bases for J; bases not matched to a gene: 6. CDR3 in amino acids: CASSPTGTSAGELFF. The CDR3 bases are TGTGCCAGCAGCCCTACCGGGACTAGCGCCGGGGAGCTGTTTTTT.

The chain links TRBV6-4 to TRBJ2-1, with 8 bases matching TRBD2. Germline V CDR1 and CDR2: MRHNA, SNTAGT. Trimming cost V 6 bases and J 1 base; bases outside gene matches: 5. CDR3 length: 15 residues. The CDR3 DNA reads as TGTGCCAGCAGCCCCGGGGGGGAATCCTACAATGAGCAGTTCTTC. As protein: CASSPGGESYNEQFF.

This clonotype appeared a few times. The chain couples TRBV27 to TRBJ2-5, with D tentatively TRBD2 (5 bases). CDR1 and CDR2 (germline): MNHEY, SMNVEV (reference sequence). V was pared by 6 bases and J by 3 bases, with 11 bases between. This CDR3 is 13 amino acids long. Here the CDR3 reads CASRTRGKETQYF. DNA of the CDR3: TGTGCCAGCAGAACCCGGGGTAAAGAGACCCAGTACTTC.

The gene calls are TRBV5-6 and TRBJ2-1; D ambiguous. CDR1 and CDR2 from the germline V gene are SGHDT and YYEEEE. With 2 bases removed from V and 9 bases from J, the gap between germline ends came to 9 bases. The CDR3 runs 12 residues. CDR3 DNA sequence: TGTGCCAGCAGCTTCGGTGTTGGTGAGCAGTTCTTC. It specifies CASSFGVGEQFF.

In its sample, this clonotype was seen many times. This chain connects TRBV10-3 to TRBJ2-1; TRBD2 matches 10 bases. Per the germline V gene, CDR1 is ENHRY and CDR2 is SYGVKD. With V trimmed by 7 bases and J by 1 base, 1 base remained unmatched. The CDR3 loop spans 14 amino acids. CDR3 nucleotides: TGTGCCATCAAGCGGGAGGGTTCCTACAATGAGCAGTTCTTC. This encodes CAIKREGSYNEQFF.

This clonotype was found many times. CDR3 bases: TGTGCCAGCAGCGGGACAGGGATTCAATCACCCCTCCACTTT. Residues: CASSGTGIQSPLHF. This chain connects TRBV7-8 to TRBJ1-6; 9 bases map to TRBD1. Per the germline V gene, CDR1 is SGHVS and CDR2 is FQNEAQ. The CDR3 has 14 residues. V dropped 5 bases and J dropped 10; count of bases not matched to a gene: 6.

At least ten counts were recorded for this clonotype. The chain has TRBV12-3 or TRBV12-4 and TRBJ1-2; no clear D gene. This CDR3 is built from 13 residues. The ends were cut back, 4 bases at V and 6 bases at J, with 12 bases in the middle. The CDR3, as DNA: TGTGCCAGCAGTTACGGCGCTTCGAATGGCTACACCTTC. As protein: CASSYGASNGYTF.

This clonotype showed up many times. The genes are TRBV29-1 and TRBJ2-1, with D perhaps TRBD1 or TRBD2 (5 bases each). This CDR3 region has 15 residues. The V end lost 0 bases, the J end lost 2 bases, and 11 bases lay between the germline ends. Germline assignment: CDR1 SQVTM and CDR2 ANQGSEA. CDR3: CSVEDGRDPYNEQFF. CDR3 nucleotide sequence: TGCAGCGTTGAAGATGGTAGGGACCCCTACAATGAGCAGTTCTTC.

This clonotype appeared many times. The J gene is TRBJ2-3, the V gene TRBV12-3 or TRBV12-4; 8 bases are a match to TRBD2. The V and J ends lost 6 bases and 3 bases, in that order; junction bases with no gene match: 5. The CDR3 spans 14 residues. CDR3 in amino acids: CASSRRGRTDTQYF. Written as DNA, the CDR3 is TGTGCCAGCAGCCGACGCGGGAGGACAGATACGCAGTATTTT.

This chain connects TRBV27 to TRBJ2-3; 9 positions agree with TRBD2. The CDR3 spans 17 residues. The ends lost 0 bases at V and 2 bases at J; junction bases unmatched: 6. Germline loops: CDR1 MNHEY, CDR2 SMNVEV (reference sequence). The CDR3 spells CASSLSTSGYNTDTQYF. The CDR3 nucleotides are TGTGCCAGCAGTTTATCGACTAGCGGTTACAACACAGATACGCAGTATTTT.

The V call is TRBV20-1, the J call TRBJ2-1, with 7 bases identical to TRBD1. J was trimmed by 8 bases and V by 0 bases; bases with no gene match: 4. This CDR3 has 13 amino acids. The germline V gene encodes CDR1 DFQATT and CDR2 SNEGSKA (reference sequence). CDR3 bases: TGCAGTGCTAGAGATGGACAGGTTTATGAGCAGTTCTTC. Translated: CSARDGQVYEQFF.

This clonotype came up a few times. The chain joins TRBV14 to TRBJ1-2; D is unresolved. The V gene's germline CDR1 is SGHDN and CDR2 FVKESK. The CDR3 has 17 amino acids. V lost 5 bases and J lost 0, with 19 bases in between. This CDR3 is CASSASSGGPANYGYTF. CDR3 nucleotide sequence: TGTGCCAGCAGCGCCTCCTCGGGAGGACCAGCTAACTATGGCTACACCTTC.

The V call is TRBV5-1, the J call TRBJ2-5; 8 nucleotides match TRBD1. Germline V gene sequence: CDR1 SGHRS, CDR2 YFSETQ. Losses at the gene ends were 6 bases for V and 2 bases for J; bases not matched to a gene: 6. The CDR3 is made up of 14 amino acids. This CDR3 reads CASKETGAQETQYF. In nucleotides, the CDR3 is TGCGCCAGCAAAGAGACAGGGGCACAAGAGACCCAGTACTTC.

CDR3 sequence: CASSPQGGSYEQYF. DNA for the CDR3: TGTGCCAGCAGTCCGCAGGGGGGCTCCTACGAGCAGTACTTC. The chain employs TRBV28 and TRBJ2-7; D might be TRBD1 (7 bases). Trimming stripped 5 bases from V and 0 bases from J, with 11 bases between. CDR1 and CDR2 from the germline V gene are MDHEN and SYDVKM. The CDR3 is 14 amino acids.

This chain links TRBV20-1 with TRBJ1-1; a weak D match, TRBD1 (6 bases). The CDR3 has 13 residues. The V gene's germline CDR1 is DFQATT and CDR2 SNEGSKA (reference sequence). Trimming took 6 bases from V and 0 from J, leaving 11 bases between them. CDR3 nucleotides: TGCAGTGCCGGGGGGGCAATGAACACTGAAGCTTTCTTT. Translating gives CSAGGAMNTEAFF.

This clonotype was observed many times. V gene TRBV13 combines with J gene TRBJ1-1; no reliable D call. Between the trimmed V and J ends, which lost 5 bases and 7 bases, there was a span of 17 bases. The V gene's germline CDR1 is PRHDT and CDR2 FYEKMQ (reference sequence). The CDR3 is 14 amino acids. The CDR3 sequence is CASSHTAGYSEAFF. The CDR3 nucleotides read TGTGCCAGCAGCCATACCGCCGGGTACAGTGAAGCTTTCTTT.

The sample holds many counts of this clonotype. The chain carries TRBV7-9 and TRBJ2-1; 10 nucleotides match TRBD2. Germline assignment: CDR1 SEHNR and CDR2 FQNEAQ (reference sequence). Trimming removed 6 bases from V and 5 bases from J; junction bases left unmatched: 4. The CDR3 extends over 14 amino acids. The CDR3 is CASRPGLADNEQFF. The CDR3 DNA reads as TGTGCCAGCAGACCTGGACTAGCGGACAATGAGCAGTTCTTC.

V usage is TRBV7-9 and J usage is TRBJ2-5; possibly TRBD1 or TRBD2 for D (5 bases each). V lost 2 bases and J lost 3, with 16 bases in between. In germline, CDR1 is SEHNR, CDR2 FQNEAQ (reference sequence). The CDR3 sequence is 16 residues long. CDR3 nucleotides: TGTGCCAGCAGCTTAATTTTCGGGGACGGGGAAGAGACCCAGTACTTC. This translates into CASSLIFGDGEETQYF.

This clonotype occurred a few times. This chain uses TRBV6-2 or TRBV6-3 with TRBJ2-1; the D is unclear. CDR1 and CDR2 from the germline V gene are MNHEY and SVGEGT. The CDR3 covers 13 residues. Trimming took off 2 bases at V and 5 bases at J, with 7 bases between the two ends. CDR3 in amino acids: CASSYMSHNEQFF. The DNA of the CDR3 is TGTGCCAGCAGTTACATGTCCCACAATGAGCAGTTCTTC.

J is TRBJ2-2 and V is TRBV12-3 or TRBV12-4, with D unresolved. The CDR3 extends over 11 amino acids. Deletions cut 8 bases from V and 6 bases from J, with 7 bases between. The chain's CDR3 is CASDWAGELFF. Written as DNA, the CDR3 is TGTGCCAGCGATTGGGCCGGGGAGCTGTTTTTT.